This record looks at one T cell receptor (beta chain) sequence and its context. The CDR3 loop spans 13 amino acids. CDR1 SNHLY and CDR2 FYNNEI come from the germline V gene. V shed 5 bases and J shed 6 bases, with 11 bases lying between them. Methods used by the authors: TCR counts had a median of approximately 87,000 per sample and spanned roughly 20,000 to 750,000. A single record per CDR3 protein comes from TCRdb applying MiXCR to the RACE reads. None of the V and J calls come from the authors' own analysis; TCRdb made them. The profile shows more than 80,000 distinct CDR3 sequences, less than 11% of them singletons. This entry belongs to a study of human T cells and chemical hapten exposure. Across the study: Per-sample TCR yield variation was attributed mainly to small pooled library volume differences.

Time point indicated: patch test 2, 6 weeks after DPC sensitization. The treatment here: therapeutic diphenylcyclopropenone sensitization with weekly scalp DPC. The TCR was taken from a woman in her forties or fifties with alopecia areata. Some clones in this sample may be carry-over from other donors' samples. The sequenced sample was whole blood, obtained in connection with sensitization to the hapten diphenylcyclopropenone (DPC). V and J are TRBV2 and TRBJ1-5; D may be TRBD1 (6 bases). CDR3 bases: TGTGCCAGCAGTACAGGGTCAAGTCAGCCCCAGCATTTT. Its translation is CASSTGSSQPQHF.